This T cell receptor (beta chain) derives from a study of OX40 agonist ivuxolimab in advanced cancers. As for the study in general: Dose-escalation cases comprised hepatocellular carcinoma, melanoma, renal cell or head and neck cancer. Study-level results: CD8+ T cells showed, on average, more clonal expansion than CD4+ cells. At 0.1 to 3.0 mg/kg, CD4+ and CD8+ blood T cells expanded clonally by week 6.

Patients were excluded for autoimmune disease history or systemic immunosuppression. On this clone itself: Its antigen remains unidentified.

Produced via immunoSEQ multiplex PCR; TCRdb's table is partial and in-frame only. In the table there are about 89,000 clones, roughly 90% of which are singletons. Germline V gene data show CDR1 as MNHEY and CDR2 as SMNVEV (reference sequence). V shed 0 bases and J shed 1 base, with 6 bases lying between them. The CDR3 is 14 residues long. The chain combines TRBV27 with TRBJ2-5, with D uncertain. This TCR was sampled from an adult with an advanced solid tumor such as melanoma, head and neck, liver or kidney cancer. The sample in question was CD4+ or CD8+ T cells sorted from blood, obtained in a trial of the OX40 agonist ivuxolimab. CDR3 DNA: TGTGCCAGCAGTTTATCGTGGGGCCAAGAGACCCAGTACTTC. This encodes CASSLSWGQETQYF.